The 5 T cell receptor beta chains given below trace back to one sample, sequenced in a study of cytomegalovirus exposure and HLA in healthy donors. The PCR employed 60 Vbeta primers together with 13 Jbeta primers. Sequenced by immunoSEQ multiplex PCR; TCRdb stores in-frame clones only, minus some. Here the sample spans 110,000 or so clones, roughly four fifths being singletons. The sample comprised PBMCs. The receptors here all came from a man in his forties or fifties in good health and CMV-seronegative.

This clone was observed a few times. The V call is TRBV6-5, the J call TRBJ1-1; perhaps TRBD1 as D (5 bases). Between the trimmed V and J ends, which lost 7 bases and 4 bases, there was a span of 7 bases. Germline V gives CDR1 MNHEY, CDR2 SVGAGI. This CDR3 contains 11 residues. In DNA, the CDR3 is TGTGCCAGCACCGGGGGCACTGAAGCTTTCTTT. As protein: CASTGGTEAFF.

This clone was recorded once. This chain connects TRBV7-3 to TRBJ2-3; 9 positions match TRBD2. Germline assignment: CDR1 SGHTA and CDR2 FQGTGA. V was clipped by 1 base and J by 2 bases; unmatched bases: 4. The CDR3 is made up of 16 amino acids. For the CDR3, the DNA is TGTGCCAGCAGCTTAAGGCTAGCGGGAACCACAGATACGCAGTATTTT. Its protein is CASSLRLAGTTDTQYF.

The CDR3: CASSPPPGGETQYF. The DNA for the CDR3 is TGTGCCAGCAGCCCTCCCCCCGGTGGAGAGACCCAGTACTTC. The V and J genes are TRBV7-2 and TRBJ2-5, with D unclear. CDR3 length equals 14 residues. V lost 5 bases, J lost 4 bases, and 14 bases lay in between. CDR1 and CDR2 (germline): SGHTA, FQGNSA.

V is TRBV30 and J is TRBJ2-7; TRBD2 matches at 7 bases. CDR3 length: 15 residues. Germline CDR1 is GTSNPN and CDR2 is SVGIG (reference sequence). J was trimmed by 3 bases and V by 0 bases; bases with no gene match: 8. The CDR3 loop reads CAWSVPGSGGYEQYF. Written as DNA, the CDR3 is TGTGCCTGGAGTGTACCAGGGTCGGGGGGCTACGAGCAGTACTTC. Drawing the rest from reference TRBV30 and TRBJ2-7, the complete variable domain is SQTIHQWPATLVQPVGSPLSLECTVEGTSNPNLYWYRQAAGRGLQLLFYSVGIGQISSEVPQNLSASRPQDRQFILSSKKLLLSDSGFYLCAWSVPGSGGYEQYFGPGTRLTVT.

This clone was picked up a small number of times. CDR3 nucleotide sequence: TGTGCCAGCAGCCTAACAGGGGGCCCTGAAGCTTTCTTT. Its protein product is CASSLTGGPEAFF. The chain has TRBV6-6 and TRBJ1-1; 9 bases map to TRBD1. Germline values: CDR1 MNHNY, CDR2 SVGAGI (reference sequence). The CDR3 consists of 13 residues. V was pared by 6 bases and J by 6 bases, with 5 bases of the junction left unmatched.